The rows below give T cell receptor beta chains drawn from one sample of a study of blood T cell repertoires in COVID-19. Profiled with immunoSEQ multiplex PCR; TCRdb holds only in-frame clones, not every one. Here the sample spans 250,000 to 300,000 clones, 89% being singletons. Input material: peripheral blood. The source of these receptors is a man in his forties or fifties with acute or convalescent COVID-19. Both conserved end residues are part of each CDR3.

V	J	CDR3
TRBV19	TRBJ1-1	CASSIVRGDTEAFF
TRBV9	TRBJ1-6	CASSLNRGWGESPLHF
TRBV6-5	TRBJ1-2	CASSLLEDYGYTF
TRBV10-3	TRBJ1-5	CAISDSGGIQPQHF
TRBV6-1	TRBJ1-4	CASSEEGARSTNEKLFF
TRBV7-3	TRBJ2-7	CASSRGTGEGQYF
TRBV6-6	TRBJ2-1	CASSPLGLAGGVEQFF
TRBV7-6	TRBJ2-2	CASSLEGTLQTGELFF
TRBV10-1	TRBJ2-7	CASSDSGGFYEQYF
TRBV11-2	TRBJ1-4	CASSSLNEKLFF
TRBV18	TRBJ1-5	CASSLRGGSNQPQHF
TRBV7-3	TRBJ1-1	CASSFGQGRAAFF
TRBV30	TRBJ2-1	CAWTSGGDGEQFF
TRBV5-6	TRBJ2-3	CASSLRTGGGTDTQYF
TRBV7-6	TRBJ2-2	CASSLRRGSAGELFF
TRBV19	TRBJ1-1	CASSIGRRTEAFF
TRBV2	TRBJ1-1	CASSGGGRTEAFF
TRBV19	TRBJ1-6	CASGQGQSYNSPLHF
TRBV3-1/TRBV3-2	TRBJ2-7	CASSPTSGVTKQYF
TRBV29-1	TRBJ2-2	CSVRTASGTGELFF
TRBV5-1	TRBJ1-3	CASSLAGGAGNTIYF
TRBV19	TRBJ2-1	CASSILGQVASEQFF
TRBV18	TRBJ1-1	CASSSQGKGAEAFF
TRBV7-3	TRBJ1-6	CASSLTTGGDSPLHF
TRBV7-3	TRBJ2-2	CASRRQGGNAGELFF
TRBV6-5	TRBJ2-5	CASSYSATYQETQYF
TRBV7-3	TRBJ2-2	CASSLISGVPRELFF
TRBV3-1/TRBV3-2	TRBJ1-5	CASSQLPRNQPQHF
TRBV4-2	TRBJ2-5	CASSQDRPGSGGDQETQYF
TRBV3-1/TRBV3-2	TRBJ2-1	CASSQGRDYPLDEQFF
TRBV12-5	TRBJ2-7	CASGLMTGTGGDEQYF
TRBV3-1/TRBV3-2	TRBJ1-2	CASSQDPGFDYGYTF
TRBV11-2	TRBJ2-7	CASSRTGTDYEQYF
TRBV29-1	TRBJ2-1	CSVHSPSGQGSYNEQFF
TRBV6-1	TRBJ1-5	CASSEKIGQGANQPQHF
TRBV27	TRBJ1-6	CASSLKRGSYNSPLHF
TRBV14	TRBJ2-5	CASSLQVGETQYF
TRBV9	TRBJ2-7	CASSVRFGTSIYEQYF
TRBV14	TRBJ2-5	CASSPIGGRNRETQYF
TRBV7-2	TRBJ1-1	CASSPPGVDMNTEAFF
TRBV12-2	TRBJ2-7	CASRLARAGEQYF
TRBV5-1	TRBJ2-1	CASSLGGGANEQFF
TRBV5-4	TRBJ2-2	CASSFPAGELFF
TRBV15	TRBJ1-3	CATSREGTLGNTIYF
TRBV6-4	TRBJ1-1	CASSADRGVTEAFF
TRBV13	TRBJ2-1	CASSPGQGTYNEQFF
TRBV29-1	TRBJ2-3	CSAGGLTDTQYF
TRBV3-1/TRBV3-2	TRBJ2-2	CASKQGVNTGELFF
TRBV5-1	TRBJ2-5	CASRRGTTQETQYF
TRBV28	TRBJ1-2	CASSFGTDYGYTF
TRBV7-9	TRBJ1-2	CASSQGQPNYGYTF
TRBV5-1	TRBJ2-1	CASSQRQSFGYNEQFF
TRBV19	TRBJ1-1	CASTDISNTEAFF
TRBV6-5	TRBJ2-7	CASRELAGASYEQYF
TRBV7-3	TRBJ2-2	CASSQDRVPGELFF
TRBV3-1/TRBV3-2	TRBJ1-6	CASTDRGWNSPLHF
TRBV27	TRBJ2-2	CASSYFGELFF
TRBV5-4	TRBJ2-7	CASSPLGGASSYEQYF
TRBV9	TRBJ1-2	CASSVASGYGYTF
TRBV19	TRBJ2-1	CASRELADLYNEQFF